The 5 T cell receptor beta chains given below trace back to one sample, sequenced in a study of blood T cell repertoires in COVID-19. Only in-frame clones appear in the TCRdb table, and some are missing; sequencing was by immunoSEQ multiplex PCR. The sample carries about 480,000 clones, about nine tenths recorded once. The sequenced sample was PBMCs or T cells enriched from blood (not recorded which). The receptor source for this set is an older woman who had recovered from COVID-19.

This clone turned up a few times. J is TRBJ2-1 and V is TRBV10-3; 15 bases are shared with TRBD2. In germline, CDR1 is ENHRY, CDR2 SYGVKD. The CDR3 totals 15 residues. J lost 6 bases, V lost 11 bases, and 8 bases had no gene match. The CDR3 DNA is TGTGCCTCGGGACGGACTAGCGGGGGGGCCAATGAGCAGTTCTTC. This translates into CASGRTSGGANEQFF.

The chain employs TRBV23-1 and TRBJ1-1; D gene unclear. Being an ORF, TRBV23-1 has a function that is uncertain. This CDR3 has 14 amino acids. The V end lost 0 bases, the J end lost 5 bases, and 10 bases lay between the germline ends. In DNA form, the CDR3 reads TGCGCCAGCAGTCAATCGGGCCGAGGGACTGAAGCTTTCTTT. Residues: CASSQSGRGTEAFF.

This sequence joins TRBV7-2 and TRBJ1-4; TRBD1 is a possible D gene (5 bases). The CDR3 runs to 15 residues. The germline V gene has CDR1 SGHTA and CDR2 FQGNSA. V was pared by 2 bases and J by 0 bases, with 7 bases between. In DNA, the CDR3 is TGTGCCAGCAGCTTACGGGGGGCAACTAATGAAAAACTGTTTTTT. Amino acids: CASSLRGATNEKLFF.

The chain employs TRBV27 and TRBJ1-2, with 8 nucleotides matching TRBD1. The CDR3 has 13 amino acids. The trim removed 3 bases at V and 8 bases at J, leaving 5 bases unmatched. Germline V CDR1 and CDR2: MNHEY, SMNVEV (reference sequence). The CDR3 reads CASSFYRTGGYTF. As DNA, the CDR3 is TGTGCCAGCAGTTTCTATAGGACAGGGGGCTACACCTTC.

J is TRBJ2-7 and V is TRBV7-2; 8 bases match TRBD1. After removal of 6 bases from V and 4 bases from J, the junction contained 5 bases not matched to a gene. Germline loops: CDR1 SGHTA, CDR2 FQGNSA. This CDR3 comprises 13 residues. CDR3 amino acids: CASSRDRGYEQYF. CDR3 nucleotide sequence: TGTGCCAGCAGTCGAGACAGGGGATACGAGCAGTACTTC.